Each of the 29 T cell receptor beta chains below was sequenced from the same sample in a study of blood T cells in healthy people across ages. Sample-barcoded 5' priming and a J-beta primer mix drove a second PCR of roughly 6 to 12 cycles. MiXCR, run by TCRdb on the 5' RACE reads, gives a single entry per CDR3 protein. The table has 650,000 to 800,000 distinct CDR3 sequences, under 55% seen once. Material for sequencing was blood. The receptors here all came from a man between 60 and 75 years old in good health.

The chain employs TRBV4-1 and TRBJ2-5; 9 positions agree with TRBD1. The V and J ends lost 6 bases and 4 bases, in that order; junction bases with no gene match: 6. The germline V gene encodes CDR1 MGHRA and CDR2 YSYEKL. The CDR3 covers 14 residues. CDR3 nucleotide sequence: TGCGCCAGCAGACCCGTGACAGGGGGAGAGACCCAGTACTTC. This encodes CASRPVTGGETQYF.

This clonotype has more than one count but fewer than ten. The J gene is TRBJ2-7, the V gene TRBV7-9, with D possibly being TRBD2 (6 bases). V lost 6 bases, J lost 0 bases, and 21 bases lay in between. The germline V gene has CDR1 SEHNR and CDR2 FQNEAQ (reference sequence). The CDR3 is 17 amino acids. CDR3 bases: TGTGCCAGCAGTCCCCGGGACGGGGGTCCCTCCTCCTACGAGCAGTACTTC. Translation: CASSPRDGGPSSYEQYF.

V is TRBV5-1 and J is TRBJ2-2, with D uncertain. Germline CDR1 SGHRS, CDR2 YFSETQ. Between the trimmed V and J ends, which lost 1 base and 2 bases, there was a span of 9 bases. The CDR3 consists of 15 residues. For the CDR3, the DNA is TGCGCCAGCAGCTTGTTACCTTCAAACACCGGGGAGCTGTTTTTT. Protein: CASSLLPSNTGELFF.

This clonotype showed up just a few times. The chain is built from TRBV15 and TRBJ2-5, with 7 nucleotides matching TRBD2. The CDR3 has 14 residues. Germline lookup yields CDR1 LNHNV and CDR2 YYDKDF (reference sequence). V lost 5 bases to trimming and J lost 2 bases; unmatched junction nucleotides: 5. The CDR3 region has the DNA TGTGCCACCAGCCCCCGGACTAGGCAAGAGACCCAGTACTTC. Its protein is CATSPRTRQETQYF.

In its sample, this clonotype was seen a few times. An end of the junction does not agree with germline; a read error may underlie this. V gene TRBV6-1 combines with J gene TRBJ1-1; tentatively, D is TRBD1 (6 bases). Germline V gene data show CDR1 as MNHNS and CDR2 as SASEGT. The CDR3 length is 14 residues. The CDR3 loop reads CASSVRGLNTEAFF. The DNA of the CDR3 is TGTGCCAGCAGTGTCAGGGGACTAAACACTGAAGCCTTCTTT.

This clonotype was seen only a few times. The chain uses TRBV4-1 and TRBJ2-7; 7 nucleotides line up with TRBD1. V trimming: 0 bases; J trimming: 3 bases; junction bases outside the gene matches: 2. The CDR3 covers 14 residues. In germline, CDR1 is MGHRA, CDR2 YSYEKL. The CDR3 nucleotides are TGCGCCAGCAGCCAAGATCACAGGGGCTACGAGCAGTACTTC. Amino acid sequence: CASSQDHRGYEQYF.

The chain couples TRBV12-3 or TRBV12-4 to TRBJ1-1; the D is unclear. Trimming removed 5 bases from V and 6 bases from J, with 10 bases in between. There are 12 residues in the CDR3. The CDR3 reads CASSVGVSEAFF. The CDR3 DNA follows: TGTGCCAGCAGTGTCGGGGTATCTGAAGCTTTCTTT.

On this clonotype itself: A much larger clone is a single base away; this may be a read error. The chain joins TRBV3-1 to TRBJ2-7; no firm D call. The CDR3 length is 10 residues. V gave up 8 bases and J gave up 3 bases, with 5 bases separating them. In germline, CDR1 is LGHDT, CDR2 YNNKEL (reference sequence). CDR3 loop: CASEDYEQYF. CDR3 bases: TGTGCCAGCGAGGACTACGAGCAGTACTTC.

This sequence joins TRBV9 and TRBJ2-2, with TRBD2 matching 10 bases. The CDR3 totals 16 residues. Looked up from germline, CDR1 is SGDLS and CDR2 is YYNGEE. V lost 3 bases, J lost 4 bases, and 6 bases stayed unmatched. CDR3 sequence reads: CASSASAGGPTGELFF. The DNA of the CDR3 is TGTGCCAGCAGCGCCTCAGCGGGGGGGCCCACCGGGGAGCTGTTTTTT.

The chain couples TRBV6-1 to TRBJ2-6; D is unresolved. V lost 2 bases and J 4 bases, leaving 6 bases between the germline ends. The CDR3 runs to 14 residues. The germline CDR1 and CDR2 sequences are MNHNS and SASEGT. The CDR3 reads CASSERAGANVLTF. CDR3 DNA: TGTGCCAGCAGTGAAAGGGCCGGGGCCAACGTCCTGACTTTC.

The V gene is TRBV7-6, the J gene TRBJ2-3; D gene ambiguous. V was pared by 5 bases and J by 2 bases, with 14 bases between. The CDR3 length is 15 residues. Germline CDR1 reads SGHVS; CDR2 reads FNYEAQ. CDR3 nucleotide sequence: TGTGCCAGCAGCCCCTCCCCCCACCACACAGATACGCAGTATTTT. This codes for CASSPSPHHTDTQYF.

This clonotype was observed once. This chain joins TRBV20-1 and TRBJ1-1; TRBD1 might be the D (6 bases). The CDR3 runs to 15 residues. In germline, CDR1 is DFQATT, CDR2 SNEGSKA (reference sequence). Trimming pared 8 bases from V and 0 bases from J, leaving 19 bases between. CDR3 in amino acids: CSSLKDSIMNTEAFF. The CDR3 DNA reads as TGCAGTTCCCTCAAGGACAGTATAATGAACACTGAAGCTTTCTTT.

This chain uses TRBV4-1 with TRBJ2-7; possibly TRBD2 for D (6 bases). Germline V gives CDR1 MGHRA, CDR2 YSYEKL. This CDR3 has 13 residues. V was pared by 4 bases and J by 6 bases, with 13 bases between. Written as DNA, the CDR3 is TGCGCCAGCAGCCTCCTTGGGGGGACCGAGCAGTACTTC. Translation: CASSLLGGTEQYF.

This clonotype was seen only once. The genes are TRBV5-5 and TRBJ2-1; D not resolved. This CDR3 comprises 14 residues. CDR1 SGHKS and CDR2 YYEKEE come from the germline V gene (reference sequence). The V end was cut by 7 bases, the J end by 0 bases, with 11 bases between. Here the CDR3 reads CASAIDSSYNEQFF. The CDR3 nucleotides are TGTGCCAGCGCGATTGATAGCTCCTACAATGAGCAGTTCTTC.

J is TRBJ2-3 and V is TRBV5-1; D may correspond to TRBD1 or TRBD2 (5 bases each). This CDR3 has 15 amino acids. Germline V lookup: CDR1 SGHRS, CDR2 YFSETQ. V was trimmed by 4 bases and J by 1 base, leaving 13 bases between them. The CDR3 DNA reads TGCGCCAGCAGCGGTCGGGGCGCGGGCACAGATACGCAGTATTTT. This sequence encodes CASSGRGAGTDTQYF.

CDR3 sequence reads: CASSFFLGLAGKNEQFF. In DNA form, the CDR3 reads TGTGCCAGTAGTTTTTTCTTAGGACTAGCGGGCAAGAATGAGCAGTTCTTC. The chain recombines TRBV19 with TRBJ2-1, with 11 bases fitting TRBD2. This CDR3 is 17 amino acids long. The germline CDR1 and CDR2 sequences are LNHDA and SQIVND (reference sequence). The V and J ends lost 5 bases and 7 bases, in that order; junction bases with no gene match: 13.

CDR3 sequence reads: CASSLRQFNQPQHF. The CDR3 DNA reads TGTGCCAGCAGCTTGAGACAGTTCAATCAGCCCCAGCATTTT. The chain employs TRBV7-2 and TRBJ1-5, with a possible D match to TRBD1 (5 bases). Germline-derived CDR1 and CDR2 are SGHTA and FQGNSA. V was trimmed by 3 bases and J by 3 bases, leaving 9 bases between them. The length of the CDR3 is 14 residues.

The rearrangement links TRBV10-3 to TRBJ2-3; either TRBD1 or TRBD2 may fit D (5 bases each). This CDR3 spans 14 amino acids. Trimming took 4 bases from V and 1 from J, leaving 9 bases between them. Germline V CDR1 and CDR2: ENHRY, SYGVKD. CDR3 region: CAISAVGGTDTQYF. The CDR3 DNA follows: TGTGCCATCAGTGCCGTGGGGGGCACAGATACGCAGTATTTT.

This chain links TRBV20-1 with TRBJ1-5; D perhaps matches TRBD1 (6 bases). CDR3 length: 15 residues. The V gene lost 3 bases and the J gene lost 6 bases, with 18 bases spanning the gap. Per the germline V gene, CDR1 is DFQATT and CDR2 is SNEGSKA (reference sequence). CDR3 nucleotides: TGCAGTGCTAGTGGGGGGCAGGGTGCCCGTCAGCCCCAGCATTTT. Translated, it gives CSASGGQGARQPQHF.

The rearrangement links TRBV6-5 to TRBJ1-2; 7 positions agree with TRBD1. Unmatched junction bases numbered 14, after V lost 6 bases and J lost 7 bases. Germline-derived CDR1 and CDR2 are MNHEY and SVGAGI. The CDR3 totals 15 residues. CDR3 loop: CASSPLWTGGGGYTF. CDR3 DNA sequence: TGTGCCAGCAGCCCTCTCTGGACAGGTGGAGGTGGCTACACCTTC.

This rearrangement joins TRBV7-9 to TRBJ1-4, with D possibly matching TRBD1 (5 bases). V dropped 5 bases and J dropped 2 bases, with 15 bases sitting between them. The CDR3 totals 16 residues. CDR1 and CDR2 from the germline V gene are SEHNR and FQNEAQ (reference sequence). DNA for the CDR3: TGTGCCAGCAGCCCCCGACAGAAGCTCACTAATGAAAAACTGTTTTTT. It is translated as CASSPRQKLTNEKLFF.

In regard to this clonotype: A much larger clone differs from this one at a single base, so this may be a read error. This rearrangement joins TRBV6-6 to TRBJ2-1; 8 bases map to TRBD2. Germline CDR1 MNHNY, CDR2 SVGAGI (reference sequence). This CDR3 region has 17 residues. CDR3 loop: CASSHSGPAGVYNEQFF. In DNA form, the CDR3 reads TGTGCCAGCAGTCACTCGGGCCCAGCGGGGGTCTACAATGAGCAGTTCTTC.

The DNA for the CDR3 is TGTGCCAGCAGTTCGGATCAACAGGGACGAGAGACCCAGTACTTC. It specifies CASSSDQQGRETQYF. The chain has TRBV6-6 and TRBJ2-5; a possible D gene is TRBD1 (6 bases). CDR1 and CDR2 (germline): MNHNY, SVGAGI (reference sequence). V was pared by 4 bases and J by 4 bases, with 16 bases between. The CDR3 extends over 15 amino acids.

This clonotype was found a few times. This chain connects TRBV6-2 or TRBV6-3 to TRBJ2-1; the match to TRBD2 covers 7 bases. The germline CDR1 and CDR2 sequences are MNHEY and SVGEGT. J gave up 7 bases and V 7 bases, and 19 bases lay outside the gene matches. This CDR3 has 17 residues. The CDR3 DNA reads as TGTGCCAGCAAGCCGGGGGGAGGCCTCCGCATAGGAAATGAGCAGTTCTTC. Translating gives CASKPGGGLRIGNEQFF.

This clonotype was detected only a few times. This chain joins TRBV12-3 or TRBV12-4 and TRBJ2-1; D perhaps matches TRBD1 (5 bases). Trimming removed 6 bases at V and 6 bases at J, with 18 bases between. The CDR3 is 15 residues long. As DNA, the CDR3 is TGTGCCAGCAGCCCAGACAGACGAAAAAGCAATGAGCAGTTCTTC. Its protein is CASSPDRRKSNEQFF.

A note on this clonotype: This may stem from a read error, because a much larger clone lies one nucleotide away. V is TRBV7-2 and J is TRBJ2-7; tentatively, D is TRBD1 or TRBD2 (6 bases each). The DNA end is more similar to TRBJ2-5, so the J call may be wrong. CDR1 SGHTA and CDR2 FQGNSA come from the germline V gene. The CDR3 runs 15 residues. The CDR3 region is CASSLVGGVQGTQYF. DNA of the CDR3: TGTGCCAGCAGCTTAGTCGGGGGCGTCCAAGGGACCCAGTACTTC.

The chain joins TRBV12-3 or TRBV12-4 to TRBJ2-2; TRBD1 might be the D (5 bases). Trimming left V 11 bases short and J 1 base short, with 11 bases between. This CDR3 has 13 residues. The CDR3 coding sequence is TGTGCCGGCGACAGCGTGAACACCGGGGAGCTGTTTTTT. This sequence encodes CAGDSVNTGELFF.

This clonotype was observed a few times. This sequence joins TRBV10-3 and TRBJ2-1; TRBD2 aligns across 7 bases. After removal of 0 bases from V and 8 bases from J, the junction contained 4 bases not matched to a gene. This CDR3 spans 14 amino acids. Germline V gene lookup returns CDR1 ENHRY and CDR2 SYGVKD. CDR3 bases: TGTGCCATCAGTGAGTCGAGCGGGGCCCATGAGCAGTTCTTC. Its translation: CAISESSGAHEQFF.

This sequence joins TRBV11-3 and TRBJ2-1, with D maybe TRBD1 (6 bases). The CDR3 is made up of 14 amino acids. Trimming pared 5 bases from V and 4 bases from J, leaving 12 bases between. The germline gives CDR1 SGHNT, CDR2 YENEEA. The CDR3 sequence is CASSQQTGYNEQFF. The CDR3 DNA reads TGTGCCAGCAGCCAACAGACAGGATACAATGAGCAGTTCTTC. Combining the CDR3 with reference TRBV11-3 and TRBJ2-1 gives the whole variable domain EAGVVQSPRYKIIEKKQPVAFWCNPISGHNTLYWYLQNLGQGPELLIRYENEEAVDDSQLPKDRFSAERLKGVDSTLKIQPAELGDSAVYLCASSQQTGYNEQFFGPGTRLTVL.